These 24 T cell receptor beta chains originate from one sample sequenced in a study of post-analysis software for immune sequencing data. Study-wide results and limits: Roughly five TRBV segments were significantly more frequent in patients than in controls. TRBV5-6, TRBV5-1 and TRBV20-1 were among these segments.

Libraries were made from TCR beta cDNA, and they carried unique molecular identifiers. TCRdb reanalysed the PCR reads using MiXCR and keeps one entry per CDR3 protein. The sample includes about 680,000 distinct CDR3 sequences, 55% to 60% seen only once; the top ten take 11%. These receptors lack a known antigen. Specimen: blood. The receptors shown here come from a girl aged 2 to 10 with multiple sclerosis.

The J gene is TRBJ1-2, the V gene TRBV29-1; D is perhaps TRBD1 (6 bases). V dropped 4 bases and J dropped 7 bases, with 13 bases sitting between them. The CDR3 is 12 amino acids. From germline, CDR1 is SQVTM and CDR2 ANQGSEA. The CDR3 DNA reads TGCAGCGTTGGGGGGGCAGGAGGTGGCTACACCTTC. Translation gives CSVGGAGGGYTF.

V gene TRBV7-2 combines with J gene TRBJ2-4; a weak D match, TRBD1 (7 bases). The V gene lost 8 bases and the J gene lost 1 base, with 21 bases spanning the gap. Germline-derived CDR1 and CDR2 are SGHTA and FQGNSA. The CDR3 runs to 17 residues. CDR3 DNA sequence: TGTGCCAGCCTCTTACAGGGGCTGGAGGGGGCCAAAAACATTCAGTACTTC. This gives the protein CASLLQGLEGAKNIQYF.

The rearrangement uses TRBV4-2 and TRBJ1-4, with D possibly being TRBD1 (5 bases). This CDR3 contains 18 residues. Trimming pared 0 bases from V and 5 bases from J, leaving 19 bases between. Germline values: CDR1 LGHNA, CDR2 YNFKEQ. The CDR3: CASSQDRRGPLWNEKLFF. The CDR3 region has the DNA TGTGCCAGCAGCCAAGACCGGCGGGGACCGTTGTGGAATGAAAAACTGTTTTTT.

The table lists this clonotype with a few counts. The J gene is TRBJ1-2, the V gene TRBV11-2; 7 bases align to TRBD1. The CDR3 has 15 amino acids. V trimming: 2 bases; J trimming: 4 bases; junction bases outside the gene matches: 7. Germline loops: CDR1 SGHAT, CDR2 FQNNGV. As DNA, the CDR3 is TGTGCCAGCAGCTTAAGAGGGGGACAGACCTATGGCTACACCTTC. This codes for CASSLRGGQTYGYTF.

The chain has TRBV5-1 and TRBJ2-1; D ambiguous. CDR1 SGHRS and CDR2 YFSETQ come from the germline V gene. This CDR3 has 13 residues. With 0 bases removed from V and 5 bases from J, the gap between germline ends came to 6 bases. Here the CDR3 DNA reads TGCGCCAGCAGCTTGGAACCCCACAATGAGCAGTTCTTC. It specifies CASSLEPHNEQFF.

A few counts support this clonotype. CDR3 sequence: CSAHRPETSEPIEQFF. Here the CDR3 DNA reads TGCAGTGCTCACCGGCCGGAGACTAGTGAACCAATCGAGCAGTTCTTC. The V call is TRBV20-1, the J call TRBJ2-1; tentatively, D is TRBD2 (6 bases). This CDR3 region has 16 residues. V lost 5 bases and J 10 bases, leaving 27 bases between the germline ends. Germline V gene data show CDR1 as DFQATT and CDR2 as SNEGSKA (reference sequence).

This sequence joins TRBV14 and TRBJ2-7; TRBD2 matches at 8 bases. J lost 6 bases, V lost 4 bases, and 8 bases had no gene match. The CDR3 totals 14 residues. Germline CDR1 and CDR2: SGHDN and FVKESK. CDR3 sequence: CASSPGLAQSEQYF. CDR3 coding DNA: TGTGCCAGCAGCCCCGGACTAGCCCAGAGCGAGCAGTACTTC.

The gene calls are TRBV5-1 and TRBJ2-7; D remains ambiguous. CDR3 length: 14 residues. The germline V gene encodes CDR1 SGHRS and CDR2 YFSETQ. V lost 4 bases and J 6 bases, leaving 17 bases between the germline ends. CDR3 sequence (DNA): TGCGCCAGCAGCACCACGGGCTCGACTTTCGAGCAGTACTTC. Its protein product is CASSTTGSTFEQYF.

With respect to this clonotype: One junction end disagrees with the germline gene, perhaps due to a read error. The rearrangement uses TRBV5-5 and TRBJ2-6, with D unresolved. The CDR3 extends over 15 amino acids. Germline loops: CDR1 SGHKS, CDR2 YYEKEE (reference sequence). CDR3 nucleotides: TGTGCCAGCAGCCGTACGAAACCTGGAGCCAACGTCCTGACTTTC. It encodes CASSRTKPGANVLTF.

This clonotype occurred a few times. CDR3 amino acids: CASSHIGRAYEQYF. The DNA for the CDR3 is TGTGCCAGCAGCCATATTGGACGGGCCTACGAGCAGTACTTC. This chain connects TRBV14 to TRBJ2-7; no clear D. The germline V and J ends were trimmed by 3 bases and 2 bases, with 11 bases remaining between them. Germline CDR1 and CDR2: SGHDN and FVKESK. CDR3 size: 14 residues.

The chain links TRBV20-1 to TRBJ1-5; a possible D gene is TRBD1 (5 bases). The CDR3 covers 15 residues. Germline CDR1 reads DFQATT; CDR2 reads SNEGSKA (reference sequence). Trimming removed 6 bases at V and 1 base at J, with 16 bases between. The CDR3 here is CSAHSRASSNQPQHF. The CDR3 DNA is TGCAGTGCCCATAGCAGGGCATCGAGCAATCAGCCCCAGCATTTT.

CDR3 nucleotide sequence: TGCAGCGTTGAGAGGGATGCAGGGAGAACTGAAGCTTTCTTT. Protein: CSVERDAGRTEAFF. V gene TRBV29-1 combines with J gene TRBJ1-1; D possibly corresponds to TRBD1 (5 bases). Germline CDR1 is SQVTM and CDR2 is ANQGSEA. The CDR3 runs 14 residues. The V end was cut by 3 bases, the J end by 5 bases, with 16 bases between.

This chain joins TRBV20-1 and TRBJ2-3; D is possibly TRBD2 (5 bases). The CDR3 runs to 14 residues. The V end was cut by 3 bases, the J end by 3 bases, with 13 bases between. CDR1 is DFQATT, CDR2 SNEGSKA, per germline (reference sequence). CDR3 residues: CSASGSGLTDTQYF. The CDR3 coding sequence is TGCAGTGCTAGTGGTTCGGGGTTAACAGATACGCAGTATTTT.

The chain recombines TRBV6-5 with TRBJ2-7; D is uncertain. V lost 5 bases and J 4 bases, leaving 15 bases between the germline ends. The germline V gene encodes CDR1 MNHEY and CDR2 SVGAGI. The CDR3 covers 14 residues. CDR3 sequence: CASSLDGSRYEQYF. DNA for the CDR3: TGTGCCAGCAGTCTCGATGGTTCTAGATACGAGCAGTACTTC.

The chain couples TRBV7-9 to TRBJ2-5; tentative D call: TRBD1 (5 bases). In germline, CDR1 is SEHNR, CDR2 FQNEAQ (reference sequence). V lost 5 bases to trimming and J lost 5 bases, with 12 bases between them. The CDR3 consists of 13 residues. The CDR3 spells CASSQDIWETQYF. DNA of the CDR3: TGTGCCAGCAGCCAGGACATCTGGGAGACCCAGTACTTC.

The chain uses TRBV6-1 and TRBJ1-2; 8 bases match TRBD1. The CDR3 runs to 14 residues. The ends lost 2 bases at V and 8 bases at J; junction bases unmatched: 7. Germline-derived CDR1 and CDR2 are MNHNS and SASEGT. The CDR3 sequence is CASSEPGGAGGYTF. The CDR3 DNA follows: TGTGCCAGCAGTGAACCAGGGGGCGCAGGGGGCTACACCTTC.

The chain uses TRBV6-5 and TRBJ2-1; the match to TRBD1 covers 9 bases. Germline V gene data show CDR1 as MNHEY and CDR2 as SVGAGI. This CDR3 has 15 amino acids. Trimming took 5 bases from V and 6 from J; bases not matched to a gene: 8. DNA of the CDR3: TGTGCCAGCAGTGTGACAGGGGGAATGGGCAATGAGCAGTTCTTC. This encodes CASSVTGGMGNEQFF.

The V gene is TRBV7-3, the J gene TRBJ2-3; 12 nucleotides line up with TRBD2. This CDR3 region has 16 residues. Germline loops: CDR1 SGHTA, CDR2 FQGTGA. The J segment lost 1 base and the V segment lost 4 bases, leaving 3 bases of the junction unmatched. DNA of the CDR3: TGTGCCAGCAGCTCCTCTAGCGGGAGGGGCACAGATACGCAGTATTTT. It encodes CASSSSSGRGTDTQYF.

For the CDR3, the DNA is TGTGCCAGCAGCTTGGACCCAGTAGATGAGCAGTTCTTC. Protein product: CASSLDPVDEQFF. This chain joins TRBV5-5 and TRBJ2-1; D remains unclear. V shed 0 bases and J shed 8 bases, with 9 bases lying between them. Germline CDR1 is SGHKS and CDR2 is YYEKEE (reference sequence). CDR3 length: 13 residues.

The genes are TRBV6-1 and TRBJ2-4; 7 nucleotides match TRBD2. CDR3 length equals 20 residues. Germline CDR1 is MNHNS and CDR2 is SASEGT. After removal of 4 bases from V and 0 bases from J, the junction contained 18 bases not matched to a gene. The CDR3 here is CASSATPPSGAFIAKNIQYF. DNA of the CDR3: TGTGCCAGCAGTGCCACTCCTCCTAGCGGAGCTTTCATAGCCAAAAACATTCAGTACTTC.

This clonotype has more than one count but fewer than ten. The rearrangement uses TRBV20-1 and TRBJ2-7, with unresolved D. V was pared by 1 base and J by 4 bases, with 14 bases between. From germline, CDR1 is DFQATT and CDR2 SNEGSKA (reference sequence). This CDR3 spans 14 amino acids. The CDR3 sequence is CSARVRPGQYEQYF. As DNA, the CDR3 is TGCAGTGCTAGAGTTCGCCCCGGGCAGTACGAGCAGTACTTC.

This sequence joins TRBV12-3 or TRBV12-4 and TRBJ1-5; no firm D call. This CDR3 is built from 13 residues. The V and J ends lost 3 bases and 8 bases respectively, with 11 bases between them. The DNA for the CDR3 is TGTGCCAGCAGTTTTTCCGAGGGAGAGCCCCAGCATTTT. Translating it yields CASSFSEGEPQHF.

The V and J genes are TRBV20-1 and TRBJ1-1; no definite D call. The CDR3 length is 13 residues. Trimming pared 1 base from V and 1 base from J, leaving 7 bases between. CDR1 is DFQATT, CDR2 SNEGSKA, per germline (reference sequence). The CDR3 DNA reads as TGCAGTGCTAGAGGCGTGCGGAACACTGAAGCTTTCTTT. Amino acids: CSARGVRNTEAFF.

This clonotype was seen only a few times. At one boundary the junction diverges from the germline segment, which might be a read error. The CDR3 nucleotides are TGTGCCAGCAGCCCCCTACCGTACAGGGTGAACACTAAAGCTTTCTTT. This sequence encodes CASSPLPYRVNTKAFF. The rearrangement joins TRBV7-2 to TRBJ1-1; D may be TRBD1 (6 bases). The germline gives CDR1 SGHTA, CDR2 FQGNSA. This CDR3 contains 16 residues.